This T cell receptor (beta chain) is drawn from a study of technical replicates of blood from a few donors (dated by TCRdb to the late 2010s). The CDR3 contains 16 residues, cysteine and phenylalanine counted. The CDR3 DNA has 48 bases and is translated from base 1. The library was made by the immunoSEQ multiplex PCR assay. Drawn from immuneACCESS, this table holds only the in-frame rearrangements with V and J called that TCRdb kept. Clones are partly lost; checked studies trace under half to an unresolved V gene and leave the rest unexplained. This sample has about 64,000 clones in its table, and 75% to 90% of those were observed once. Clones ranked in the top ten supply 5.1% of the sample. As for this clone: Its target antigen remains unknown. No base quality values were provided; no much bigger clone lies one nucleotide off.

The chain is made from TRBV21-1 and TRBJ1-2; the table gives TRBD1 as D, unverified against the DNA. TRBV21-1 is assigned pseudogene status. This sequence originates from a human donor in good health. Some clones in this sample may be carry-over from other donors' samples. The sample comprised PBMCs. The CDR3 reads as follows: CASSHEKGAPDYGYTF. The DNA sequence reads TGTGCCAGCAGCCACGAAAAGGGGGCGCCGGACTATGGCTACACCTTC.